This T cell receptor beta chain was identified during a study of blood T cells in healthy people across ages. A second PCR, run for 7 to 11 cycles, used a sample-barcoded 5' primer plus a J-beta primer mix. Researchers report that each sample yielded at least 3 million CDR3-containing paired-end reads. From the 5' RACE reads, TCRdb called clonotypes with MiXCR, one entry per CDR3 protein. The repertoire holds around 520,000 distinct CDR3 sequences, around a quarter seen once, with 3% to 4% in the top ten. CDR1 and CDR2 from the germline V gene are MNHEY and SVGEGT. V was pared by 0 bases and J by 3 bases, with 3 bases between. The CDR3 covers 12 residues. This clonotype occurred a few times. This sample was shared with a second study, whose subject was T cells of mothers and their children. Turning to that study: During the second PCR, the M1S primer introduced sample barcodes along with 2-4 random nucleotides.

The chain couples TRBV6-2 or TRBV6-3 to TRBJ2-7, with unresolved D. Sequencing was done on a sample of blood. This TCR was sampled from a boy younger than 10 in good health. CDR3 coding DNA: TGTGCCAGCAGTTACTCAAACTACGAGCAGTACTTC. This gives the protein CASSYSNYEQYF.